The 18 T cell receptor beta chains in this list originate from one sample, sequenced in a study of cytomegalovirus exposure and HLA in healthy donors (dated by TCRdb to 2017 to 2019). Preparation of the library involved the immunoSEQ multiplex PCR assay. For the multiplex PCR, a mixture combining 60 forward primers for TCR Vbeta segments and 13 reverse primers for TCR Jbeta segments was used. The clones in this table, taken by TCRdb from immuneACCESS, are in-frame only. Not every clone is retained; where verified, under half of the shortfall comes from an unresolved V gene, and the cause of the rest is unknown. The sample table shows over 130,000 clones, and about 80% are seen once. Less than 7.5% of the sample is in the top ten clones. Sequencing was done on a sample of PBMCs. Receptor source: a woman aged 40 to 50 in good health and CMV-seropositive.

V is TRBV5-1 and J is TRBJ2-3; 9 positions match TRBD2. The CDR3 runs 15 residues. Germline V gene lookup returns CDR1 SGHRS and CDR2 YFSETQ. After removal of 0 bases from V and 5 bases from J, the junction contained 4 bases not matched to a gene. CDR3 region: CASSLAGAGGDTQYF. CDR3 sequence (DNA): TGCGCCAGCAGCTTGGCAGGAGCGGGAGGAGATACGCAGTATTTT.

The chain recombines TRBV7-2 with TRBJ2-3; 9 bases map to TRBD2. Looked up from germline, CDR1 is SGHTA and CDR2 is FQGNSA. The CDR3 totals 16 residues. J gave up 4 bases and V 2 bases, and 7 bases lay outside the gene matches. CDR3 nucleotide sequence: TGTGCCAGCAGCTTACAGGGTAGCGGGAGCGCAGATACGCAGTATTTT. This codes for CASSLQGSGSADTQYF.

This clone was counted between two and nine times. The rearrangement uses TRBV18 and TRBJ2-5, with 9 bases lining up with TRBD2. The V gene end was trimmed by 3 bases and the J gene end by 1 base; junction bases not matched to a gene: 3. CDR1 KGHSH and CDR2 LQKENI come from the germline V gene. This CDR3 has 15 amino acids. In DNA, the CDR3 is TGTGCCAGCTCACCTATGACTAGCGGCCAAGAGACCCAGTACTTC. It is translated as CASSPMTSGQETQYF.

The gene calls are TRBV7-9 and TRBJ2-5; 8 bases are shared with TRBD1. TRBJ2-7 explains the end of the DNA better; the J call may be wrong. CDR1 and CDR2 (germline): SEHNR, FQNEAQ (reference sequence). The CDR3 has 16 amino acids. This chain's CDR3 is CASSSSDRGITYEQYF. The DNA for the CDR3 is TGTGCCAGCAGCTCAAGCGACAGGGGTATTACCTACGAGCAGTACTTC.

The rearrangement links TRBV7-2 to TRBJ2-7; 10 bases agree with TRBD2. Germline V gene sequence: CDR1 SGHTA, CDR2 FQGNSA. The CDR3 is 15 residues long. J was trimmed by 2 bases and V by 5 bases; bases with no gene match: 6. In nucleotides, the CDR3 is TGTGCCAGCAGCCCTGGGACTAGCGCTACCTACGAGCAGTACTTC. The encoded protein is CASSPGTSATYEQYF.

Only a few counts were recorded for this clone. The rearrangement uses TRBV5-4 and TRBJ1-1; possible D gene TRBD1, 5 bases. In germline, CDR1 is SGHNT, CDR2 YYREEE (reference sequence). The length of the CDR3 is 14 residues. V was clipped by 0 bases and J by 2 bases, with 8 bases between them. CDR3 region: CASSLGQPNTEAFF. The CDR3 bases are TGTGCCAGCAGCTTGGGACAGCCCAACACTGAAGCTTTCTTT.

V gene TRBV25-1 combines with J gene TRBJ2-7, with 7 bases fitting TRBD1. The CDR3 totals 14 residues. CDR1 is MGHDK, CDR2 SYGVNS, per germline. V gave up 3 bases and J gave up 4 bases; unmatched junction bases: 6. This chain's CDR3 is CASSDIQGLYEQYF. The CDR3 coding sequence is TGTGCCAGCAGTGATATACAGGGGCTATACGAGCAGTACTTC.

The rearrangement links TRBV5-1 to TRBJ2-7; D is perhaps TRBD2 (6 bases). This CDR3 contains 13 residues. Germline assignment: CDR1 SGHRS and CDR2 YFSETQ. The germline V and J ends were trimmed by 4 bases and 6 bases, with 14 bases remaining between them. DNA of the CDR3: TGCGCCAGCAGCCGCCAGGACGGGGGCGAGCAGTACTTC. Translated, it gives CASSRQDGGEQYF. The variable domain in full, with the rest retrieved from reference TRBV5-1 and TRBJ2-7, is KAGVTQTPRYLIKTRGQQVTLSCSPISGHRSVSWYQQTPGQGLQFLFEYFSETQRNKGNFPGRFSGRQFSNSRSEMNVSTLELGDSALYLCASSRQDGGEQYFGPGTRLTVT.

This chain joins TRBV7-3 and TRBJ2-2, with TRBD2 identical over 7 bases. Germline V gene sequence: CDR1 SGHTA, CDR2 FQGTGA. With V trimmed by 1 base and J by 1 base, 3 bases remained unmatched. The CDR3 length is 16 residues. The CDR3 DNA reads TGTGCCAGCAGCTTAATGGCTAGCGGGAACACCGGGGAGCTGTTTTTT. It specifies CASSLMASGNTGELFF. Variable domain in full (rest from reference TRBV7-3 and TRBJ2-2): GAGVSQTPSNKVTEKGKYVELRCDPISGHTALYWYRQSLGQGPEFLIYFQGTGAADDSGLPNDRFFAVRPEGSVSTLKIQRTERGDSAVYLCASSLMASGNTGELFFGEGSRLTVL.

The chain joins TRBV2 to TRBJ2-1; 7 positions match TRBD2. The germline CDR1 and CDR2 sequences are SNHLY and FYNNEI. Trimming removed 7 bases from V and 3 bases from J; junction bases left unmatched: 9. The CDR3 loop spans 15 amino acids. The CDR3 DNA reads TGTGCCAGCAAAGGCCTAGCGGATCGCTACAATGAGCAGTTCTTC. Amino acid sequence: CASKGLADRYNEQFF.

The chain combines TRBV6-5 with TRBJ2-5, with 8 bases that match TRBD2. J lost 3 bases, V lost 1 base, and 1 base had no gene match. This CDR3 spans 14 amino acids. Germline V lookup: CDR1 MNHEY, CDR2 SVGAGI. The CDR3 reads CASSYWRGEETQYF. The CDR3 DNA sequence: TGTGCCAGCAGTTACTGGCGGGGGGAAGAGACCCAGTACTTC.

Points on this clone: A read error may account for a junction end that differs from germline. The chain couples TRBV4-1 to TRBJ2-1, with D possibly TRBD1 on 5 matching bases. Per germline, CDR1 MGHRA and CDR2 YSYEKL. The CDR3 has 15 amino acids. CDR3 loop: CASSQAVARVNVQFF. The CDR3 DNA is TGCGCCAGCAGCCAAGCGGTGGCCAGGGTGAATGTGCAGTTCTTC.

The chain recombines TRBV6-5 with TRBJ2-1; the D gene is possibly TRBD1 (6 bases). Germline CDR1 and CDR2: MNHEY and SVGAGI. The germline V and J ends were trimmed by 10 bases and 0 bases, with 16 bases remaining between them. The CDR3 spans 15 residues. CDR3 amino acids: CATSGAVGSYNEQFF. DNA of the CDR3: TGTGCCACGTCAGGGGCAGTTGGCTCCTACAATGAGCAGTTCTTC.

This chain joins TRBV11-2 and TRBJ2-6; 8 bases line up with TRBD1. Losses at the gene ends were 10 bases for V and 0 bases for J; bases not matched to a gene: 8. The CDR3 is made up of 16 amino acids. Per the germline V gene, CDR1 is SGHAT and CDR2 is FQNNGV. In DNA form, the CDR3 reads TGTGCCACCTCGGGACAGGCTCTCTCTGGGGCCAACGTCCTGACTTTC. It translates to CATSGQALSGANVLTF. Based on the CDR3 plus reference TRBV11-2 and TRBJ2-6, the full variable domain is EAGVAQSPRYKIIEKRQSVAFWCNPISGHATLYWYQQILGQGPKLLIQFQNNGVVDDSQLPKDRFSAERLKGVDSTLKIQPAKLEDSAVYLCATSGQALSGANVLTFGAGSRLTVL.

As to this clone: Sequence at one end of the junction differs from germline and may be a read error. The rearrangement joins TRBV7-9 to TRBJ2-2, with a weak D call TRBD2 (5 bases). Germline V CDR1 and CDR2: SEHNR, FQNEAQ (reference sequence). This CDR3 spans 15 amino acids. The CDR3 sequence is CSSSLALTVTGELFF. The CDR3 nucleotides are TGTTCCAGCAGCTTAGCGCTGACTGTAACCGGGGAGCTGTTTTTT.

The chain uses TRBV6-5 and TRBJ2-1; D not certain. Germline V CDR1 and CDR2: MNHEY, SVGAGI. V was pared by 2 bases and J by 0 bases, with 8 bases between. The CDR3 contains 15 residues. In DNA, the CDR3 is TGTGCCAGCAGTTACGTAGCAGCCTCCTACAATGAGCAGTTCTTC. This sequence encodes CASSYVAASYNEQFF.

In DNA form, the CDR3 reads TGTGCCAGCTCACCTTTCTCCCAAGAGACCCAGTACTTC. Protein: CASSPFSQETQYF. This sequence joins TRBV18 and TRBJ2-5; D remains ambiguous. The V and J ends lost 3 bases and 1 base respectively, with 6 bases between them. The CDR3 length is 13 residues. Germline loops: CDR1 KGHSH, CDR2 LQKENI.

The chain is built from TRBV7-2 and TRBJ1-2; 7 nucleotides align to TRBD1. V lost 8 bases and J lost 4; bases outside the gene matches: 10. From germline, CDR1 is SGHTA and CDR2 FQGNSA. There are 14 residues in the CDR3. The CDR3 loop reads CASGALRQGYGYTF. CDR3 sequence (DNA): TGTGCCAGCGGGGCTCTGAGACAGGGCTATGGCTACACCTTC.